Below, 5 T cell receptor beta chains from the same sample are listed, as sequenced in a study of cytomegalovirus exposure and HLA in healthy donors. PCR used 60 Vbeta primers and 13 Jbeta primers. Assay used: immunoSEQ multiplex PCR; TCRdb lists only in-frame clones, some missing. The profile shows roughly 200,000 clones, 79% of them singletons. The sample comprised PBMCs. Receptors were obtained from a man aged 50 to 60 in good health and CMV-seronegative.

The chain recombines TRBV7-3 with TRBJ2-3, with 9 nucleotides matching TRBD2. CDR3 size: 16 residues. Germline CDR1 SGHTA, CDR2 FQGTGA. V was clipped by 2 bases and J by 3 bases; unmatched bases: 6. CDR3 nucleotide sequence: TGTGCCAGCAGCTTATTAGCGGGAGTAGGGACAGATACGCAGTATTTT. It encodes CASSLLAGVGTDTQYF.

V is TRBV5-4 and J is TRBJ1-2, with 9 bases identical to TRBD1. V gave up 4 bases and J gave up 7 bases; unmatched junction bases: 5. Germline CDR1 is SGHNT and CDR2 is YYREEE (reference sequence). This CDR3 comprises 13 residues. CDR3 sequence (DNA): TGTGCCAGCAGCCCGACAGGGGGTCGTGGCTACACCTTC. It is translated as CASSPTGGRGYTF.

The chain is built from TRBV19 and TRBJ2-3, with 7 positions matching TRBD2. Germline V CDR1 and CDR2: LNHDA, SQIVND (reference sequence). The CDR3 length is 12 residues. V dropped 2 bases and J dropped 11; count of bases not matched to a gene: 4. As DNA, the CDR3 is TGTGCCAGTAGTATATCGATAGCGGGGCAGTATTTT. Amino acids: CASSISIAGQYF.

In this sample, this clone turned up a few times. This chain links TRBV28 with TRBJ2-1; 9 bases map to TRBD2. Germline lookup yields CDR1 MDHEN and CDR2 SYDVKM. The CDR3 extends over 16 amino acids. After removal of 0 bases from V and 6 bases from J, the junction contained 6 bases not matched to a gene. The CDR3 here is CASSLWREGIVNEQFF. The CDR3 nucleotides read TGTGCCAGCAGTTTATGGCGGGAGGGAATCGTCAATGAGCAGTTCTTC. Combining the CDR3 with reference TRBV28 and TRBJ2-1 gives the whole variable domain DVKVTQSSRYLVKRTGEKVFLECVQDMDHENMFWYRQDPGLGLRLIYFSYDVKMKEKGDIPEGYSVSREKKERFSLILESASTNQTSMYLCASSLWREGIVNEQFFGPGTRLTVL.

The gene calls are TRBV7-2 and TRBJ2-1; possible D gene TRBD2, 5 bases. The CDR3 is 13 amino acids. Trimming left V 5 bases short and J 9 bases short, with 14 bases between. Germline CDR1 and CDR2: SGHTA and FQGNSA. DNA of the CDR3: TGTGCCAGCAGCGCTTCTCTAGCTGCTGAGCAGTTCTTC. The encoded protein is CASSASLAAEQFF.